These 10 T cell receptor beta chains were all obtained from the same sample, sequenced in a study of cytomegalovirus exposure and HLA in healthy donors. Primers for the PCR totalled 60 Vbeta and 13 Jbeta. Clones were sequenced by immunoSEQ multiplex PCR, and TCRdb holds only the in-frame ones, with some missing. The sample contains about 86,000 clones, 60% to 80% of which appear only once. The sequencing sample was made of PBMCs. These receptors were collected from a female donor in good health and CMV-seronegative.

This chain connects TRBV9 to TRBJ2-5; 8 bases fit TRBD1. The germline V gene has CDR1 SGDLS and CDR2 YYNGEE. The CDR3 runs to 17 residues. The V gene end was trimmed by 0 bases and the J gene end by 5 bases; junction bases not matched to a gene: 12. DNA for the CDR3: TGTGCCAGCAGCGTAGGTGGCGGGGACAGGCGAATCGAGACCCAGTACTTC. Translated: CASSVGGGDRRIETQYF. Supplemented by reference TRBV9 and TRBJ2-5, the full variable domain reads DSGVTQTPKHLITATGQRVTLRCSPRSGDLSVYWYQQSLDQGLQFLIQYYNGEERAKGNILERFSAQQFPDLHSELNLSSLELGDSALYFCASSVGGGDRRIETQYFGPGTRLLVL.

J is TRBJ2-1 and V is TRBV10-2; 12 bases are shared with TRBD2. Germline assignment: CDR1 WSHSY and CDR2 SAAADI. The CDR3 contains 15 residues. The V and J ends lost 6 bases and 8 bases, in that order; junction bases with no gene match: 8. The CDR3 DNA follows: TGCGCCAGCAGGGCTAGCGGGAGGGCGAGTGATGAGCAGTTCTTC. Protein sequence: CASRASGRASDEQFF.

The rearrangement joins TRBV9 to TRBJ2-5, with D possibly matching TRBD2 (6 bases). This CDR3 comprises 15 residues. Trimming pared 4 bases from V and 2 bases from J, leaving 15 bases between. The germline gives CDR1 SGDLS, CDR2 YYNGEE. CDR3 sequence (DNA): TGTGCCAGCAGCTCCCGCCCGGGACTTCAAGAGACCCAGTACTTC. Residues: CASSSRPGLQETQYF.

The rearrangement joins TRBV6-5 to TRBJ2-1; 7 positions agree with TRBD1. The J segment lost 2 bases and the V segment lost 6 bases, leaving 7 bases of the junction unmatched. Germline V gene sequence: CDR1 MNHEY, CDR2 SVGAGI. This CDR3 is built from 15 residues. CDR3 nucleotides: TGTGCCAGCAGAGAGACAGGGATAACCTACAATGAGCAGTTCTTC. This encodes CASRETGITYNEQFF.

As DNA, the CDR3 is TGTGCCAGCAGCGATGGTACAGGTTACGAGCAGTACTTC. Translation: CASSDGTGYEQYF. The chain carries TRBV9 and TRBJ2-7; TRBD1 is a possible D gene (5 bases). Trimming removed 3 bases from V and 4 bases from J, with 11 bases in between. The CDR3 spans 13 residues. Germline loops: CDR1 SGDLS, CDR2 YYNGEE.

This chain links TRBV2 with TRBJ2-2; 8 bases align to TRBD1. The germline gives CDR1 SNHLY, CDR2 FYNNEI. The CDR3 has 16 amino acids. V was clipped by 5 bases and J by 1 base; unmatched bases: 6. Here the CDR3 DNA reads TGTGCCAGCAGTTCTCAGGGGGCGAGGAACACCGGGGAGCTGTTTTTT. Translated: CASSSQGARNTGELFF.

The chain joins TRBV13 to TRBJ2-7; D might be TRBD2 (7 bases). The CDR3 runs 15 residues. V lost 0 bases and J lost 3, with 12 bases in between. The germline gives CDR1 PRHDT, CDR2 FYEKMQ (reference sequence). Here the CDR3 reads CASSLGGGGGYEQYF. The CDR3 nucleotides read TGTGCCAGCAGCTTAGGGGGGGGCGGGGGCTACGAGCAGTACTTC.

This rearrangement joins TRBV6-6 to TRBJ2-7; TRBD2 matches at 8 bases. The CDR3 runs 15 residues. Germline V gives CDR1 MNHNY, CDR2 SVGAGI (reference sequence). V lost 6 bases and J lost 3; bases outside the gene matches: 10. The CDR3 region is CASRAAGLEIYEQYF. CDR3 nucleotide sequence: TGTGCCAGCAGGGCAGCGGGACTAGAGATCTACGAGCAGTACTTC.

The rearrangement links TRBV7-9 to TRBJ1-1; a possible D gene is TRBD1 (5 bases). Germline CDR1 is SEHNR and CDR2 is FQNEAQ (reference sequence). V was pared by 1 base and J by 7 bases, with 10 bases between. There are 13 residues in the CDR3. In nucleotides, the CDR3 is TGTGCCAGCAGCTTAGGCTTTACAGGTGAAGCTTTCTTT. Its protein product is CASSLGFTGEAFF.

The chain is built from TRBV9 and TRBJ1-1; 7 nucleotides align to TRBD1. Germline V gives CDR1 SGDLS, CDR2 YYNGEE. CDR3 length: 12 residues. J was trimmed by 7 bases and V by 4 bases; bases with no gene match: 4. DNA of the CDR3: TGTGCCAGCAGCCAACGACAGGGTGAAGCTTTCTTT. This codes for CASSQRQGEAFF.